The 19 T cell receptor beta chains presented below share a single source sample, sequenced in a study of lymphopenia after photon versus proton radiotherapy (dated by TCRdb to about 2019). Library creation used the immunoSEQ multiplex PCR assay. Here the immuneACCESS table is served through TCRdb, limited to in-frame sequences with V and J called. Missing clones are a known gap in these copies; in checked studies unresolved V genes cover under half, and the rest lacks a known reason. The sample records about 19,000 clones, around nine tenths of which are singletons. The top ten clones comprise 6% to 7% of the sample. This specimen was peripheral blood, taken from a patient treated with photon-based radiotherapy. Receptors originate from a man between 60 and 75 years old with pancreatic cancer.

The chain combines TRBV5-6 with TRBJ1-2; no reliable D call. CDR3 size: 14 residues. Germline V gene sequence: CDR1 SGHDT, CDR2 YYEEEE. V lost 4 bases and J lost 8, with 18 bases in between. CDR3 bases: TGTGCCAGCAGCCCTAAGGCCAGCTTTTACGGCTACACCTTC. The encoded protein is CASSPKASFYGYTF.

As regards this clone: The sample carries other DNA sequences with the same CDR3. This chain uses TRBV2 with TRBJ2-4, with 9 bases matching TRBD2. With V trimmed by 5 bases and J by 6 bases, 8 bases remained unmatched. There are 15 residues in the CDR3. Germline V gene lookup returns CDR1 SNHLY and CDR2 FYNNEI. CDR3 sequence reads: CASSNVAGALNIQYF. CDR3 bases: TGTGCCAGCAGTAATGTAGCGGGGGCGTTAAACATTCAGTACTTC.

The chain employs TRBV7-9 and TRBJ1-6; TRBD1 is a possible D gene (6 bases). The V and J ends lost 0 bases and 0 bases respectively, with 9 bases between them. CDR3 length equals 17 residues. Germline CDR1 is SEHNR and CDR2 is FQNEAQ (reference sequence). CDR3 loop: CASSLATGPSYNSPLHF. CDR3 nucleotide sequence: TGTGCCAGCAGCTTAGCTACAGGGCCCTCCTATAATTCACCCCTCCACTTT.

The J gene is TRBJ2-2, the V gene TRBV7-7, with D perhaps matching TRBD1 (6 bases). V was trimmed by 5 bases and J by 1 base, leaving 11 bases between them. The CDR3 is 15 amino acids. Germline loops: CDR1 SSHAT, CDR2 FNYEAQ (reference sequence). CDR3 nucleotides: TGTGCCAGCAGCCCCACAGGGATGAACACCGGGGAGCTGTTTTTT. It yields the protein CASSPTGMNTGELFF.

This rearrangement joins TRBV14 to TRBJ1-5; D call uncertain. Trimming removed 0 bases at V and 4 bases at J, with 4 bases between. In germline, CDR1 is SGHDN, CDR2 FVKESK. The CDR3 loop spans 13 amino acids. CDR3 loop: CASSQDRNQPQHF. CDR3 in DNA: TGTGCCAGCAGCCAAGATAGGAATCAGCCCCAGCATTTT. The full variable domain, completed using reference TRBV14 and TRBJ1-5, is EAGVTQFPSHSVIEKGQTVTLRCDPISGHDNLYWYRRVMGKEIKFLLHFVKESKQDESGMPNNRFLAERTGGTYSTLKVQPAELEDSGVYFCASSQDRNQPQHFGDGTRLSIL.

The chain joins TRBV10-3 to TRBJ2-7; 12 bases match TRBD1. Germline CDR1 is ENHRY and CDR2 is SYGVKD. V shed 6 bases and J 0 bases; nucleotides not matched to a gene: 9. The CDR3 extends over 17 amino acids. The CDR3 DNA reads as TGTGCCATCAGGGGGACAGGGGGCTTCGAAAGCTCCTACGAGCAGTACTTC. This translates into CAIRGTGGFESSYEQYF.

The V call is TRBV5-4, the J call TRBJ2-5; 7 bases map to TRBD2. The length of the CDR3 is 14 residues. Germline loops: CDR1 SGHNT, CDR2 YYREEE (reference sequence). Trimming removed 4 bases from V and 3 bases from J; junction bases left unmatched: 6. In DNA form, the CDR3 reads TGTGCCAGCAGCCGTGGACTAGGTAAAGAGACCCAGTACTTC. Translation: CASSRGLGKETQYF. The full variable domain, rest sourced from reference TRBV5-4 and TRBJ2-5, is ETGVTQSPTHLIKTRGQQVTLRCSSQSGHNTVSWYQQALGQGPQFIFQYYREEENGRGNFPPRFSGLQFPNYSSELNVNALELDDSALYLCASSRGLGKETQYFGPGTRLLVL.

This sequence joins TRBV5-8 and TRBJ1-2; no clear D. Germline CDR1 SGHTS, CDR2 YDEGEE. Deletions cut 4 bases from V and 8 bases from J, with 15 bases between. The CDR3 spans 13 residues. The CDR3, as DNA: TGTGCCAGCAGCCCGGGGTTGGCAAGAGGCTACACCTTC. Translated: CASSPGLARGYTF.

The rearrangement joins TRBV4-2 to TRBJ2-3; the D is unclear. Germline CDR1 is LGHNA and CDR2 is YNFKEQ. The germline V and J ends were trimmed by 0 bases and 0 bases, with 19 bases remaining between them. This CDR3 contains 19 residues. The CDR3: CASSQELDGSVSSTDTQYF. The CDR3 DNA reads TGTGCCAGCAGCCAAGAGTTGGATGGGTCAGTAAGCAGCACAGATACGCAGTATTTT.

The chain carries TRBV7-2 and TRBJ2-1, with D possibly being TRBD1 (5 bases). Trimming removed 5 bases at V and 2 bases at J, with 13 bases between. Germline values: CDR1 SGHTA, CDR2 FQGNSA. This CDR3 comprises 15 residues. The CDR3 DNA sequence: TGTGCCAGCAGCGAAGGGGTTACCCCCTACAATGAGCAGTTCTTC. Translated, it gives CASSEGVTPYNEQFF.

This clone was picked up a small number of times. The chain links TRBV4-3 to TRBJ2-3; D is undetermined. Trimming left V 5 bases short and J 1 base short, with 13 bases between. The germline gives CDR1 LGHNA, CDR2 YSLEER. The CDR3 has 15 amino acids. CDR3 nucleotide sequence: TGCGCCAGCAGCGGTGTTGCGGCTGGCACAGATACGCAGTATTTT. Residues: CASSGVAAGTDTQYF.

The chain employs TRBV11-1 and TRBJ2-5; 11 bases are a match to TRBD2. Germline CDR1 reads SGHAT; CDR2 reads FQDESV (reference sequence). The CDR3 is made up of 16 amino acids. After removal of 5 bases from V and 6 bases from J, the junction contained 11 bases not matched to a gene. The CDR3 DNA reads as TGTGCCAGCAGCCCCGGCGGGGTAGCGGGGGGGAAGACCCAGTACTTC. Its protein is CASSPGGVAGGKTQYF.

The CDR3 is CASGSSWFGPYEQYF. The CDR3 DNA sequence: TGTGCTAGTGGCTCTTCCTGGTTTGGGCCCTACGAGCAGTACTTC. The chain combines TRBV12-5 with TRBJ2-7, with D hard to call. This CDR3 region has 15 residues. The V gene lost 6 bases and the J gene lost 2 bases, with 17 bases spanning the gap. Germline-derived CDR1 and CDR2 are LGHNT and FRNRAP.

The rearrangement uses TRBV5-4 and TRBJ1-2; D not resolved. This CDR3 has 12 residues. Germline loops: CDR1 SGHNT, CDR2 YYREEE (reference sequence). V lost 0 bases to trimming and J lost 4 bases, with 4 bases between them. The DNA for the CDR3 is TGTGCCAGCAGCTTGGAGGGCTATGGCTACACCTTC. Its translation: CASSLEGYGYTF.

The gene calls are TRBV28 and TRBJ1-4, with D hard to call. V was cut by 2 bases and J by 8 bases, with 18 bases left in between. This CDR3 has 16 amino acids. Germline assignment: CDR1 MDHEN and CDR2 SYDVKM. The CDR3 is CASSLIAGGQWEKLFF. The CDR3 coding sequence is TGTGCCAGCAGTTTAATAGCGGGAGGGCAGTGGGAAAAACTGTTTTTT.

This chain joins TRBV6-5 and TRBJ1-5, with 11 bases identical to TRBD1. V shed 5 bases and J 4 bases; nucleotides not matched to a gene: 4. CDR1 is MNHEY, CDR2 SVGAGI, per germline. This CDR3 has 15 amino acids. The CDR3 reads CASSTGQGGNQPQHF. DNA of the CDR3: TGTGCCAGCAGTACGGGACAGGGGGGGAATCAGCCCCAGCATTTT.

This chain links TRBV5-1 with TRBJ2-7; 9 bases align to TRBD1. With 0 bases clipped from V and 4 bases from J, the junction kept 5 bases outside the gene matches. The V gene's germline CDR1 is SGHRS and CDR2 YFSETQ. The CDR3 is 15 amino acids. The CDR3 reads CASSLEGTGWYEQYF. The DNA of the CDR3 is TGCGCCAGCAGCTTGGAAGGGACAGGGTGGTACGAGCAGTACTTC.

The CDR3 protein is CASSSLGTDEKLFF. The CDR3 nucleotides are TGCGCCAGCAGCTCGCTCGGGACAGATGAAAAACTGTTTTTT. This rearrangement joins TRBV5-1 to TRBJ1-4, with TRBD1 identical over 7 bases. Germline trimming cut 3 bases from V and 6 bases from J; bases unmatched to any gene: 5. CDR1 and CDR2 (germline): SGHRS, YFSETQ. This CDR3 is 14 amino acids long. Based on the CDR3 plus reference TRBV5-1 and TRBJ1-4, the full variable domain is KAGVTQTPRYLIKTRGQQVTLSCSPISGHRSVSWYQQTPGQGLQFLFEYFSETQRNKGNFPGRFSGRQFSNSRSEMNVSTLELGDSALYLCASSSLGTDEKLFFGSGTQLSVL.

J is TRBJ1-1 and V is TRBV29-1, with no clear D. The germline V gene has CDR1 SQVTM and CDR2 ANQGSEA. The CDR3 is made up of 14 amino acids. Trimming took off 7 bases at V and 3 bases at J, with 18 bases between the two ends. The CDR3: CSAKYRVGDTEAFF. CDR3 nucleotide sequence: TGCAGCGCCAAATATCGGGTTGGCGACACTGAAGCTTTCTTT.